This T cell receptor (beta chain) was sequenced during a study of blood T cells in healthy people across ages. Regarding the study as a whole: With unsorted PBMCs, a conclusive comparison of naive versus antigen-experienced cells was not possible. Per million T cells, TCR beta diversity dropped roughly linearly as age increased.

Isolation recovered at least 6.5 million PBMCs from every sample. V was shortened by 6 bases and J by 3 bases, with 12 bases between the two germline ends. The CDR3 has 13 amino acids. In regard to this clonotype: Its antigen is not known.

With a J-beta primer mix and a sample-barcoded 5' primer, a second PCR ran roughly 6 to 11 cycles. Researchers report that a template-switch adaptor with 12 random nucleotides tagged each cDNA molecule. TCRdb re-derived calls from the 5' RACE reads in MiXCR, one entry per CDR3 protein. The sample includes around 650,000 distinct CDR3 sequences, around 41% of them seen just once. The clonotype was recovered from a man aged 80 or over in good health. This chain joins TRBV12-3 or TRBV12-4 and TRBJ2-7; possible D gene TRBD1, 5 bases. Sequencing was done on a sample of blood. In DNA, the CDR3 is TGTGCCAGCAGACCGACAGTAGGCTACGAGCAGTACTTC. It yields the protein CASRPTVGYEQYF.